This T cell receptor beta chain was identified in a study of cytomegalovirus exposure and HLA in healthy donors. Study findings and constraints: In presence/absence analyses, roughly uniform sequencing depth across donors was assumed. Researchers reported in a later analysis that a missense DCLRE1C variant was tied to TCR beta V- and J-gene trimming. Donors belonging to an Asian-associated ancestry cluster reportedly showed fewer N-insertions in productive TCRs than the roughly 700-donor mean, according to what a later analysis found.

The CDR3 is made up of 17 amino acids. With 3 bases clipped from V and 4 bases from J, the junction kept 4 bases outside the gene matches. Looked up from germline, CDR1 is SGHTA and CDR2 is FQGTGA. Notes on this clone: Its target is unknown.

This PCR relied on a set of 60 Vbeta primers and 13 Jbeta primers. Some clones are missing from TCRdb's copy, which holds only in-frame ones; the method was immunoSEQ multiplex PCR. The repertoire holds about 160,000 clones, with over 60% as singletons. Sample: PBMCs. The sequence was obtained from a female donor in good health and CMV-seronegative. This chain connects TRBV7-3 to TRBJ2-3, with 16 bases lining up with TRBD2. The DNA of the CDR3 is TGTGCCAGCAGCTTTGCCGGGACTAGCGGGGGGGCAGATACGCAGTATTTT. Amino acids: CASSFAGTSGGADTQYF.